The next 9 T cell receptor beta chains were all read from a single sample in a study of T cell responses to AZD1222 COVID-19 vaccine. Method: immunoSEQ multiplex PCR; TCRdb's copy keeps in-frame clones and lacks some. The sample consists of approximately 190,000 clones, approximately 92% of them appearing once. Sequencing used peripheral blood, obtained 28 days after the second dose of the MenACWY control vaccine. These receptors all stem from an adult who received the MenACWY meningococcal vaccine as a control.

The chain employs TRBV9 and TRBJ2-5; 7 bases line up with TRBD2. The length of the CDR3 is 16 residues. The ends lost 0 bases at V and 5 bases at J; junction bases unmatched: 10. CDR1 is SGDLS and CDR2 is YYNGEE in the germline V gene. CDR3 amino acids: CASSVGVGGPSETQYF. CDR3 nucleotide sequence: TGTGCCAGCAGCGTAGGGGTGGGAGGGCCCTCGGAGACCCAGTACTTC. Looking up the rest from reference TRBV9 and TRBJ2-5 gives the full variable domain: DSGVTQTPKHLITATGQRVTLRCSPRSGDLSVYWYQQSLDQGLQFLIQYYNGEERAKGNILERFSAQQFPDLHSELNLSSLELGDSALYFCASSVGVGGPSETQYFGPGTRLLVL.

The chain joins TRBV11-3 to TRBJ2-3; 11 bases line up with TRBD1. Germline V CDR1 and CDR2: SGHNT, YENEEA. The CDR3 spans 18 residues. Unmatched junction bases numbered 13, after V lost 4 bases and J lost 4 bases. The CDR3 protein is CASSSGLGTGGGSDTQYF. CDR3 sequence (DNA): TGTGCCAGCAGCTCGGGACTAGGGACAGGGGGTGGGTCAGATACGCAGTATTTT.

This clone was picked up one time. The chain uses TRBV18 and TRBJ1-1; D is unclear. Germline CDR1 and CDR2: KGHSH and LQKENI. V was pared by 3 bases and J by 4 bases, with 15 bases between. The length of the CDR3 is 15 residues. The CDR3 DNA follows: TGTGCCAGCTCACCTTCCGGACCATCGGGCACTGAAGCTTTCTTT. Its protein product is CASSPSGPSGTEAFF. Using reference TRBV18 and TRBJ1-1 for the parts outside the CDR3, the full variable domain is NAGVMQNPRHLVRRRGQEARLRCSPMKGHSHVYWYRQLPEEGLKFMVYLQKENIIDESGMPKERFSAEFPKEGPSILRIQQVVRGDSAAYFCASSPSGPSGTEAFFGQGTRLTVV.

This chain joins TRBV30 and TRBJ1-4; D might be TRBD1 (5 bases). The CDR3 length is 14 residues. Germline-derived CDR1 and CDR2 are GTSNPN and SVGIG (reference sequence). The V gene lost 3 bases and the J gene lost 5 bases, with 13 bases spanning the gap. The CDR3 nucleotides read TGTGCCTGGAGACTCGGAACAGGCAATGAAAAACTGTTTTTT. Translating gives CAWRLGTGNEKLFF.

The chain carries TRBV9 and TRBJ2-7, with 8 bases identical to TRBD2. The CDR3 has 16 residues. V shed 4 bases, J shed 6 bases, and the junction held 15 bases outside the gene matches. Germline V gene data show CDR1 as SGDLS and CDR2 as YYNGEE. CDR3: CASSSSVAGPAREQYF. As DNA, the CDR3 is TGTGCCAGCAGCTCCTCTGTAGCGGGACCTGCCCGCGAGCAGTACTTC.

The V call is TRBV6-4, the J call TRBJ1-1; the match to TRBD1 covers 10 bases. This CDR3 comprises 13 residues. Germline loops: CDR1 MRHNA, CDR2 SNTAGT. Losses at the gene ends were 6 bases for V and 6 bases for J; bases not matched to a gene: 4. The CDR3 loop is CASRGQGMAEAFF. CDR3 nucleotides: TGTGCCAGCAGGGGACAGGGGATGGCTGAAGCTTTCTTT.

This clone was seen more than once but under ten times. This chain connects TRBV19 to TRBJ2-3, with TRBD2 matching over 11 bases. The CDR3 runs 18 residues. V shed 6 bases, J shed 1 base, and the junction held 12 bases outside the gene matches. The germline CDR1 and CDR2 sequences are LNHDA and SQIVND (reference sequence). CDR3 sequence: CASRGTSGRVGGTDTQYF. CDR3 DNA sequence: TGTGCCAGTAGAGGGACTAGCGGTAGAGTCGGTGGCACAGATACGCAGTATTTT.

This chain links TRBV7-2 with TRBJ1-5; D might be TRBD1 (5 bases). V was shortened by 3 bases and J by 11 bases, with 20 bases between the two germline ends. The germline V gene encodes CDR1 SGHTA and CDR2 FQGNSA. The CDR3 loop spans 15 amino acids. The CDR3 DNA reads as TGTGCCAGCAGCTTGACCGCCGGTGCGTTAGGGGCCCAGCATTTT. Its translation: CASSLTAGALGAQHF.

This rearrangement joins TRBV10-3 to TRBJ2-2; D unclear. The ends were cut back, 11 bases at V and 6 bases at J, with 25 bases in the middle. Germline loops: CDR1 ENHRY, CDR2 SYGVKD. CDR3 size: 16 residues. In nucleotides, the CDR3 is TGTGCCGCGCTGGGCTCGACCGGGTCTTACCCCGGGGAGCTGTTTTTT. Protein product: CAALGSTGSYPGELFF.